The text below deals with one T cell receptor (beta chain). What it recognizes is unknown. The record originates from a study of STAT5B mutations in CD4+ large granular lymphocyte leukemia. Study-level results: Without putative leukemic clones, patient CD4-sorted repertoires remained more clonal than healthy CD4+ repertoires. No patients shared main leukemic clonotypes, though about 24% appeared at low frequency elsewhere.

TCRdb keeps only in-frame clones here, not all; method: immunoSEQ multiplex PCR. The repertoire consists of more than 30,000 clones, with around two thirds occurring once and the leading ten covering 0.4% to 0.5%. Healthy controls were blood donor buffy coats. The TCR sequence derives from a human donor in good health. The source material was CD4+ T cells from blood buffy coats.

The CDR3 DNA follows: TGCGCCAGCAGCTTGGAACAGGGTTTCTACGAGCAGTACTTC. Its protein is CASSLEQGFYEQYF. The J gene is TRBJ2-7, the V gene TRBV5-1; TRBD1 might be the D (6 bases). V was cut by 0 bases and J by 3 bases, with 10 bases left in between. Germline loops: CDR1 SGHRS, CDR2 YFSETQ. The length of the CDR3 is 14 residues.